The 31 T cell receptor beta chains in this list originate from one sample, sequenced in a study of blood T cell repertoires in COVID-19. Method: immunoSEQ multiplex PCR; TCRdb's copy keeps in-frame clones and lacks some. This table holds approximately 120,000 clones, around three quarters found once. Source material: peripheral blood. Receptors were obtained from a human donor in a cohort sampled during active COVID-19.

The rearrangement uses TRBV3-1 (or the pseudogene TRBV3-2) and TRBJ1-2, with 7 bases aligning to TRBD1. V lost 4 bases to trimming and J lost 5 bases; unmatched junction nucleotides: 10. CDR3 size: 15 residues. Germline V lookup: CDR1 LGHDT, CDR2 YNNKEL (reference sequence). CDR3 sequence reads: CASSRTRDSLYGYTF. The CDR3 nucleotides are TGTGCCAGCAGCCGGACCCGGGACAGCTTATATGGCTACACCTTC.

The rearrangement joins TRBV5-1 to TRBJ1-5; D not resolved. Trimming shortened V by 0 bases and J by 6 bases, and 10 bases separated the two germline ends. The length of the CDR3 is 14 residues. The germline V gene encodes CDR1 SGHRS and CDR2 YFSETQ. CDR3 sequence reads: CASSLGQDSQPQHF. DNA for the CDR3: TGCGCCAGCAGCTTGGGGCAGGATTCTCAGCCCCAGCATTTT.

The chain uses TRBV9 and TRBJ2-5, with 7 bases matching TRBD1. J lost 5 bases, V lost 4 bases, and 11 bases had no gene match. The CDR3 loop spans 15 amino acids. CDR1 and CDR2 from the germline V gene are SGDLS and YYNGEE. The CDR3 sequence is CASSPNTGVYETQYF. The DNA of the CDR3 is TGTGCCAGCAGCCCTAATACAGGGGTGTACGAGACCCAGTACTTC.

The gene calls are TRBV19 and TRBJ1-2, with D possibly matching TRBD1 (6 bases). This CDR3 spans 14 amino acids. Trimming took off 4 bases at V and 2 bases at J, with 11 bases between the two ends. Germline CDR1 and CDR2: LNHDA and SQIVND (reference sequence). The CDR3 sequence: CASSTETGNYGYTF. In DNA form, the CDR3 reads TGTGCCAGTAGTACTGAGACAGGAAACTATGGCTACACCTTC.

The V and J genes are TRBV5-4 and TRBJ2-1; 9 bases align to TRBD2. Germline V lookup: CDR1 SGHNT, CDR2 YYREEE (reference sequence). The V and J ends lost 4 bases and 9 bases, in that order; junction bases with no gene match: 14. CDR3 size: 16 residues. The CDR3 loop is CASSPPPPSGAVEQFF. The CDR3 region has the DNA TGTGCCAGCAGCCCCCCGCCCCCTAGCGGGGCCGTTGAGCAGTTCTTC.

V gene TRBV14 combines with J gene TRBJ2-3, with a possible D match to TRBD2 (6 bases). Germline V gene lookup returns CDR1 SGHDN and CDR2 FVKESK. The CDR3 runs to 16 residues. Trimming took off 4 bases at V and 2 bases at J, with 16 bases between the two ends. In DNA form, the CDR3 reads TGTGCCAGCAGCCCCTTTGCGGGGTCGGTCACAGATACGCAGTATTTT. Translated: CASSPFAGSVTDTQYF.

The rearrangement links TRBV3-1 (or the pseudogene TRBV3-2) to TRBJ1-2; D perhaps matches TRBD1 (5 bases). CDR1 and CDR2 from the germline V gene are LGHDT and YNNKEL (reference sequence). With 5 bases removed from V and 8 bases from J, the gap between germline ends came to 15 bases. The CDR3 extends over 13 amino acids. This CDR3 is CASSSIQANGYTF. CDR3 sequence (DNA): TGTGCCAGCAGCTCAATACAGGCCAACGGCTACACCTTC.

The CDR3 coding sequence is TGTGCCAGCAGCGTTAGCGGCCTTAGGGATGAGCAGTTCTTC. Translating gives CASSVSGLRDEQFF. This chain uses TRBV9 with TRBJ2-1, with D possibly matching TRBD2 (6 bases). The CDR3 covers 14 residues. CDR1 SGDLS and CDR2 YYNGEE come from the germline V gene. Between the trimmed V and J ends, which lost 2 bases and 8 bases, there was a span of 14 bases.

The chain employs TRBV30 and TRBJ2-7; TRBD2 aligns across 7 bases. The V and J ends lost 4 bases and 4 bases, in that order; junction bases with no gene match: 7. Germline CDR1 reads GTSNPN; CDR2 reads SVGIG (reference sequence). The CDR3 runs to 13 residues. CDR3 sequence reads: CAWTWGGWYEQYF. The CDR3 nucleotides read TGTGCCTGGACCTGGGGGGGTTGGTACGAGCAGTACTTC.

This clone appeared a single time. The genes are TRBV5-1 and TRBJ1-2, with D possibly being TRBD1 (6 bases). The CDR3 length is 13 residues. Germline V gives CDR1 SGHRS, CDR2 YFSETQ. Deletions cut 0 bases from V and 3 bases from J, with 6 bases between. The CDR3 loop is CASSLDRDYGYTF. DNA of the CDR3: TGCGCCAGCAGCTTGGACAGGGACTATGGCTACACCTTC.

V gene TRBV11-2 combines with J gene TRBJ1-4; D is perhaps TRBD1 (6 bases). Germline loops: CDR1 SGHAT, CDR2 FQNNGV. Trimming left V 2 bases short and J 5 bases short, with 9 bases between. The CDR3 is 14 amino acids. CDR3 protein: CASSLNQGNEKLFF. The CDR3 coding sequence is TGTGCCAGCAGCTTAAACCAGGGGAATGAAAAACTGTTTTTT.

In nucleotides, the CDR3 is TGTGCCAGCAGCCCGTCGACTAGCGGTTCGCAGTATTTT. Its protein product is CASSPSTSGSQYF. The V gene is TRBV7-8, the J gene TRBJ2-3; 9 positions agree with TRBD2. The CDR3 contains 13 residues. Germline V lookup: CDR1 SGHVS, CDR2 FQNEAQ. V was clipped by 5 bases and J by 10 bases; unmatched bases: 7.

The rearrangement links TRBV27 to TRBJ1-2, with D possibly matching TRBD1 (6 bases). Germline assignment: CDR1 MNHEY and CDR2 SMNVEV (reference sequence). This CDR3 is 13 amino acids long. The ends were cut back, 0 bases at V and 7 bases at J, with 9 bases in the middle. CDR3 nucleotides: TGTGCCAGCAGTTTATCCCAGGGGTTTGGCTACACCTTC. Translating it yields CASSLSQGFGYTF.

The chain joins TRBV5-4 to TRBJ1-1; D is ambiguous. The CDR3 contains 12 residues. Germline lookup yields CDR1 SGHNT and CDR2 YYREEE (reference sequence). V lost 4 bases and J 4 bases, leaving 8 bases between the germline ends. CDR3 nucleotides: TGTGCCAGCAGCCCCGGAGGCACTGAAGCTTTCTTT. This codes for CASSPGGTEAFF.

The chain couples TRBV28 to TRBJ2-7; 7 bases agree with TRBD1. This CDR3 contains 15 residues. Per the germline V gene, CDR1 is MDHEN and CDR2 is SYDVKM. Unmatched junction bases numbered 9, after V lost 0 bases and J lost 7 bases. CDR3 sequence reads: CASSLWTGLRREQYF. Here the CDR3 DNA reads TGTGCCAGCAGTTTATGGACAGGGTTGAGGCGGGAGCAGTACTTC.

The sample holds many counts of this clone. This sequence joins TRBV19 and TRBJ1-5; maybe TRBD1 (6 bases). V was cut by 9 bases and J by 0 bases, with 18 bases left in between. The length of the CDR3 is 16 residues. CDR1 and CDR2 from the germline V gene are LNHDA and SQIVND (reference sequence). Written as DNA, the CDR3 is TGTGCCAGCCGCAAGGACAGCGCTTATAGCAATCAGCCCCAGCATTTT. Translation: CASRKDSAYSNQPQHF.

The rearrangement joins TRBV30 to TRBJ2-7, with a tentative D call TRBD1 (6 bases). CDR1 is GTSNPN and CDR2 is SVGIG in the germline V gene (reference sequence). V was clipped by 7 bases and J by 7 bases, with 20 bases between them. There are 13 residues in the CDR3. CDR3 nucleotides: TGTGCCTCCCCAGGGAAGGGACAAGGGGAGCAGTACTTC. Encoded protein: CASPGKGQGEQYF.

The CDR3 spells CASSSGQGNQPQHF. The DNA of the CDR3 is TGTGCCAGCAGCTCGGGCCAGGGAAATCAGCCCCAGCATTTT. The chain joins TRBV11-2 to TRBJ1-5, with a tentative D call TRBD1 (5 bases). There are 14 residues in the CDR3. The V end lost 4 bases, the J end lost 4 bases, and 11 bases lay between the germline ends. Germline V gene sequence: CDR1 SGHAT, CDR2 FQNNGV.

The table lists this clone with a count of one. The J gene is TRBJ1-6, the V gene TRBV18; possible D gene TRBD1, 5 bases. The CDR3 covers 14 residues. Looked up from germline, CDR1 is KGHSH and CDR2 is LQKENI. V lost 5 bases to trimming and J lost 9 bases, with 14 bases between them. CDR3 sequence reads: CASSRDFQGSPLHF. Here the CDR3 DNA reads TGTGCCAGCTCAAGGGACTTCCAAGGTTCACCCCTCCACTTT. Variable domain in full (rest from reference TRBV18 and TRBJ1-6): NAGVMQNPRHLVRRRGQEARLRCSPMKGHSHVYWYRQLPEEGLKFMVYLQKENIIDESGMPKERFSAEFPKEGPSILRIQQVVRGDSAAYFCASSRDFQGSPLHFGNGTRLTVT.

The genes are TRBV19 and TRBJ2-4; 7 nucleotides line up with TRBD1. The CDR3 runs to 16 residues. Germline CDR1 is LNHDA and CDR2 is SQIVND (reference sequence). Trimming at V came to 7 bases and at J to 3 bases, leaving 12 bases not matched to a gene. DNA for the CDR3: TGTGCCAGTACCATGGGCGACAGGGAAGTCAAAAACATTCAGTACTTC. Amino acid sequence: CASTMGDREVKNIQYF.

V is TRBV19 and J is TRBJ1-2; 7 nucleotides agree with TRBD1. From germline, CDR1 is LNHDA and CDR2 SQIVND (reference sequence). The length of the CDR3 is 14 residues. V dropped 7 bases and J dropped 5; count of bases not matched to a gene: 10. In DNA, the CDR3 is TGTGCCAGTACAGTGGGACAGTCGGTTTATGGCTACACCTTC. Translation gives CASTVGQSVYGYTF.

The chain combines TRBV3-1 (or the pseudogene TRBV3-2) with TRBJ2-7; the D is unclear. Germline assignment: CDR1 LGHDT and CDR2 YNNKEL (reference sequence). CDR3 length: 14 residues. Trimming shortened V by 0 bases and J by 2 bases, and 8 bases separated the two germline ends. CDR3 loop: CASSQDLFPYEQYF. In DNA, the CDR3 is TGTGCCAGCAGCCAAGATCTATTTCCCTACGAGCAGTACTTC.

V gene TRBV7-8 combines with J gene TRBJ2-1; a weak D match, TRBD1 (6 bases). The V gene lost 5 bases and the J gene lost 12 bases, with 17 bases spanning the gap. Looked up from germline, CDR1 is SGHVS and CDR2 is FQNEAQ. The CDR3 sequence is 13 residues long. The CDR3 DNA sequence: TGTGCCAGCAGCCGATCCAGGGGAGAAGGGCAGTTCTTC. Amino acid sequence: CASSRSRGEGQFF.

The chain has TRBV19 and TRBJ1-2, with a tentative D call TRBD1 (6 bases). Germline CDR1 LNHDA, CDR2 SQIVND (reference sequence). This CDR3 has 15 amino acids. V shed 6 bases and J shed 3 bases, with 17 bases lying between them. The CDR3 coding sequence is TGTGCCAGTAGAGTACAGGGTGGAGAGGACTATGGCTACACCTTC. The encoded protein is CASRVQGGEDYGYTF.

This chain connects TRBV6-5 to TRBJ1-2; TRBD1 matches 10 bases. Germline V gene sequence: CDR1 MNHEY, CDR2 SVGAGI. Trimming cost V 6 bases and J 3 bases; bases outside gene matches: 4. The CDR3 has 14 residues. This chain's CDR3 is CASRSGTGDYGYTF. DNA of the CDR3: TGTGCCAGCAGGTCTGGGACAGGGGACTATGGCTACACCTTC.

This chain links TRBV5-6 with TRBJ2-5; D is ambiguous. The V end was cut by 4 bases, the J end by 0 bases, with 16 bases between. The germline gives CDR1 SGHDT, CDR2 YYEEEE. The CDR3 is 16 residues long. CDR3 sequence: CASSPLGEQNQETQYF. Written as DNA, the CDR3 is TGTGCCAGCAGCCCCCTTGGCGAACAGAACCAAGAGACCCAGTACTTC. Drawing the rest from reference TRBV5-6 and TRBJ2-5, the complete variable domain is DAGVTQSPTHLIKTRGQQVTLRCSPKSGHDTVSWYQQALGQGPQFIFQYYEEEERQRGNFPDRFSGHQFPNYSSELNVNALLLGDSALYLCASSPLGEQNQETQYFGPGTRLLVL.

The V call is TRBV11-2, the J call TRBJ1-2; D is perhaps TRBD1 (5 bases). The CDR3 has 17 amino acids. V lost 4 bases, J lost 3 bases, and 21 bases lay in between. Germline CDR1 is SGHAT and CDR2 is FQNNGV. The CDR3 here is CASSSSPRREVDYGYTF. The CDR3 DNA sequence: TGTGCCAGCAGCTCCTCCCCGCGCAGGGAGGTGGACTATGGCTACACCTTC.

The chain has TRBV6-1 and TRBJ1-5, with 7 bases lining up with TRBD1. Germline CDR1 is MNHNS and CDR2 is SASEGT. With V trimmed by 2 bases and J by 1 base, 5 bases remained unmatched. The CDR3 length is 16 residues. This CDR3 is CASSEFDRASNQPQHF. The CDR3 DNA follows: TGTGCCAGCAGTGAATTTGACAGGGCAAGCAATCAGCCCCAGCATTTT.

The chain couples TRBV28 to TRBJ1-1; D possibly corresponds to TRBD1 (5 bases). The germline V and J ends were trimmed by 3 bases and 3 bases, with 11 bases remaining between them. CDR1 and CDR2 from the germline V gene are MDHEN and SYDVKM. The CDR3 spans 14 residues. This CDR3 is CASSLGRADTEAFF. The CDR3 DNA is TGTGCCAGCAGTTTGGGCAGGGCTGACACTGAAGCTTTCTTT.

The V call is TRBV29-1, the J call TRBJ2-7; 8 bases match TRBD2. In germline, CDR1 is SQVTM, CDR2 ANQGSEA. CDR3 length: 14 residues. V was clipped by 4 bases and J by 2 bases; unmatched bases: 7. The CDR3, as DNA: TGCAGCGTTGCGGGGGGGACCGCCGCCTACGAGCAGTACTTC. This gives the protein CSVAGGTAAYEQYF.

The CDR3: CASSYGQSQETQYF. CDR3 coding DNA: TGTGCCAGCAGTTATGGACAGAGCCAAGAGACCCAGTACTTC. V gene TRBV6-6 combines with J gene TRBJ2-5; the D gene is possibly TRBD1 (6 bases). Trimming took 3 bases from V and 1 from J, leaving 9 bases between them. Germline assignment: CDR1 MNHNY and CDR2 SVGAGI (reference sequence). The CDR3 consists of 14 residues.